The 29 T cell receptor beta chains given below trace back to one sample, sequenced in a study of blood T cells in healthy people across ages. Combining a sample-barcoded 5' primer with a J-beta primer mix, a second PCR ran for about 7 to 11 cycles. TCRdb fed the 5' RACE reads into MiXCR, producing one record per CDR3 protein. The data hold approximately 800,000 distinct CDR3 sequences, with about 56% observed a single time. Sequenced material: blood. Receptors were obtained from a middle-aged man in good health.

The chain recombines TRBV29-1 with TRBJ1-3; D unresolved. The CDR3 consists of 14 residues. V lost 5 bases, J lost 0 bases, and 11 bases lay in between. Per the germline V gene, CDR1 is SQVTM and CDR2 is ANQGSEA. CDR3 in amino acids: CSVTTSLSGNTIYF. DNA of the CDR3: TGCAGCGTTACTACCTCTCTCTCTGGAAACACCATATATTTT.

The chain uses TRBV28 and TRBJ2-4; TRBD2 might be the D (6 bases). CDR3 size: 15 residues. The V gene lost 5 bases and the J gene lost 9 bases, with 20 bases spanning the gap. CDR1 MDHEN and CDR2 SYDVKM come from the germline V gene. In nucleotides, the CDR3 is TGTGCCAGCAGTGGGGTTGGAGGGAGAATTATCATTCAGTACTTC. This gives the protein CASSGVGGRIIIQYF.

This chain uses TRBV18 with TRBJ1-1; D is possibly TRBD1 (6 bases). With 6 bases removed from V and 4 bases from J, the gap between germline ends came to 15 bases. Germline V CDR1 and CDR2: KGHSH, LQKENI. There are 14 residues in the CDR3. CDR3 sequence: CASSMAGEGTEAFF. Here the CDR3 DNA reads TGTGCCAGCTCCATGGCAGGGGAGGGCACTGAAGCTTTCTTT.

The chain combines TRBV27 with TRBJ2-1; tentatively, D is TRBD2 (5 bases). The J call may be wrong; the DNA end is better matched by TRBJ2-7. CDR1 MNHEY and CDR2 SMNVEV come from the germline V gene (reference sequence). This CDR3 is 11 amino acids long. DNA of the CDR3: TGTGCAACCACGGAAGGCGGGGAGCAGTACTTC. Protein: CATTEGGEQYF.

This chain uses TRBV9 with TRBJ2-1, with 9 bases fitting TRBD1. The CDR3 spans 15 residues. The germline V gene has CDR1 SGDLS and CDR2 YYNGEE. The V and J ends lost 1 base and 7 bases, in that order; junction bases with no gene match: 6. The CDR3 DNA is TGTGCCAGCAGCGTATGGGACAGGGCAGAAAATGAGCAGTTCTTC. Protein: CASSVWDRAENEQFF.

This clonotype occurred a few times. The rearrangement links TRBV29-1 to TRBJ1-4, with D tentatively TRBD1 (5 bases). The CDR3 covers 14 residues. Germline CDR1 SQVTM, CDR2 ANQGSEA. V was cut by 7 bases and J by 0 bases, with 12 bases left in between. In DNA, the CDR3 is TGCAGCGCTACAGGATCTGCAACTAATGAAAAACTGTTTTTT. This sequence encodes CSATGSATNEKLFF.

V is TRBV11-1 and J is TRBJ1-6, with unresolved D. The V and J ends lost 5 bases and 6 bases respectively, with 14 bases between them. Germline V gene data show CDR1 as SGHAT and CDR2 as FQDESV (reference sequence). The CDR3 loop spans 15 amino acids. CDR3 amino acids: CASSLRALINSPLHF. The CDR3, as DNA: TGTGCCAGCAGCCTGAGGGCACTAATTAATTCACCCCTCCACTTT.

This clonotype was seen ten or more times. This chain uses TRBV21-1 with TRBJ2-7; the DNA was not used to check the table's D call, TRBD1. TRBV21-1 is a pseudogene segment. The CDR3 contains 15 residues. The CDR3 sequence: CASSKVGTPPNEQYF. The CDR3 DNA follows: TGTGCCAGCAGCAAAGTGGGGACCCCCCCCAATGAGCAGTACTTC.

The chain recombines TRBV5-1 with TRBJ2-1; TRBD2 agrees at 13 bases. Germline V gene data show CDR1 as SGHRS and CDR2 as YFSETQ. This CDR3 is 16 amino acids long. Unmatched junction bases numbered 10, after V lost 6 bases and J lost 7 bases. Written as DNA, the CDR3 is TGCGCCAGCACCCCCGGAGGACTAGCGGGAGTTAATGAGCAGTTCTTC. Encoded protein: CASTPGGLAGVNEQFF.

The chain combines TRBV7-3 with TRBJ1-2, with 9 bases that match TRBD1. V gave up 5 bases and J gave up 2 bases; unmatched junction bases: 15. Germline V CDR1 and CDR2: SGHTA, FQGTGA. This CDR3 contains 18 residues. CDR3 sequence reads: CASSLSPGTGNINYGYTF. The CDR3 DNA is TGTGCCAGCAGCCTCAGTCCCGGGACAGGGAATATCAACTATGGCTACACCTTC.

The rearrangement links TRBV20-1 to TRBJ2-3; 7 nucleotides align to TRBD2. Germline V lookup: CDR1 DFQATT, CDR2 SNEGSKA (reference sequence). The CDR3 has 13 amino acids. CDR3 sequence: CTTGGGMGDTQYF. The CDR3 bases are TGCACCACTGGGGGAGGGATGGGAGATACGCAGTATTTT.

The J gene is TRBJ2-2, the V gene TRBV6-2 or TRBV6-3; maybe TRBD1 (6 bases). There are 14 residues in the CDR3. Trimming shortened V by 10 bases and J by 4 bases, and 16 bases separated the two germline ends. Germline V lookup: CDR1 MNHEY, CDR2 SVGEGT. The CDR3 nucleotides are TGTGCCATCGGACGGTTGGGGGCCACCGGGGAGCTGTTTTTT. Translated: CAIGRLGATGELFF.

The V gene is TRBV12-3 or TRBV12-4, the J gene TRBJ2-7, with D perhaps matching TRBD2 (6 bases). V was shortened by 1 base and J by 3 bases, with 13 bases between the two germline ends. The CDR3 covers 15 residues. The chain's CDR3 is CASSLVTSSVYEQYF. The CDR3 DNA reads as TGTGCCAGCAGTTTAGTAACTAGCTCGGTCTACGAGCAGTACTTC.

The chain combines TRBV5-1 with TRBJ2-1; TRBD2 agrees at 12 bases. The CDR3 loop spans 15 amino acids. V shed 5 bases and J 7 bases; nucleotides not matched to a gene: 7. Germline V lookup: CDR1 SGHRS, CDR2 YFSETQ. Written as DNA, the CDR3 is TGCGCCAGCAGTTCAACTAGCGGGAGGACGAATGAGCAGTTCTTC. It is translated as CASSSTSGRTNEQFF.

In this sample, this clonotype turned up a few times. The chain uses TRBV29-1 and TRBJ2-1; 10 bases align to TRBD1. Per the germline V gene, CDR1 is SQVTM and CDR2 is ANQGSEA. CDR3 size: 15 residues. Germline trimming cut 2 bases from V and 10 bases from J; bases unmatched to any gene: 11. CDR3 bases: TGCAGCGTTGAACTCTTGGGACAGGGGATTAGGGAGCAGTTCTTC. Translated, it gives CSVELLGQGIREQFF.

The DNA for the CDR3 is TGTGCCAGCAGTTCCCGTACCGGGACAGGGACTGGTGAGACCCAGTACTTC. Translation: CASSSRTGTGTGETQYF. V and J are TRBV27 and TRBJ2-7; TRBD1 aligns across 9 bases. Gene TRBJ2-5 matches the end of the DNA better, so the J call may be wrong. The germline CDR1 and CDR2 sequences are MNHEY and SMNVEV (reference sequence). The CDR3 totals 17 residues.

V is TRBV20-1 and J is TRBJ2-1; 11 nucleotides match TRBD2. CDR1 and CDR2 from the germline V gene are DFQATT and SNEGSKA (reference sequence). There are 13 residues in the CDR3. With V trimmed by 7 bases and J by 10 bases, 9 bases remained unmatched. The CDR3 bases are TGCAGTGTTCGAGCCTCTAGCGGGAGGGAGCAGTTCTTC. This sequence encodes CSVRASSGREQFF.

The chain couples TRBV5-1 to TRBJ2-1; TRBD2 matches 8 bases. Germline loops: CDR1 SGHRS, CDR2 YFSETQ. The length of the CDR3 is 16 residues. The V segment lost 2 bases and the J segment 8 bases; nucleotides outside the gene matches: 12. Written as DNA, the CDR3 is TGCGCCAGCAGCTTCGATTCGCTAGCGGGTAGGGATGAGCAGTTCTTC. Translation: CASSFDSLAGRDEQFF.

The genes are TRBV7-3 and TRBJ2-1; 7 bases fit TRBD2. Per the germline V gene, CDR1 is SGHTA and CDR2 is FQGTGA. CDR3 length: 15 residues. V dropped 2 bases and J dropped 7; count of bases not matched to a gene: 8. The CDR3 spells CASSLVGSAGNEQFF. The CDR3 DNA reads TGTGCCAGCAGCTTAGTTGGCTCAGCGGGAAATGAGCAGTTCTTC. The entire variable domain, with the rest obtained from reference TRBV7-3 and TRBJ2-1, is as follows: GAGVSQTPSNKVTEKGKYVELRCDPISGHTALYWYRQSLGQGPEFLIYFQGTGAADDSGLPNDRFFAVRPEGSVSTLKIQRTERGDSAVYLCASSLVGSAGNEQFFGPGTRLTVL.

The rearrangement uses TRBV5-1 and TRBJ2-2, with 11 bases matching TRBD1. There are 16 residues in the CDR3. Per the germline V gene, CDR1 is SGHRS and CDR2 is YFSETQ. Trimming cost V 3 bases and J 7 bases; bases outside gene matches: 8. DNA for the CDR3: TGCGCCAGCAGCTCCCGGACAGGGGGCGCCGTCGGGGAGCTGTTTTTT. Translation gives CASSSRTGGAVGELFF.

The CDR3 DNA reads as TGCAGCGTCCGGACAGGGGTCTCCTACGAGCAGTACTTC. Amino acids: CSVRTGVSYEQYF. The chain combines TRBV29-1 with TRBJ2-7; TRBD1 agrees at 9 bases. Trimming took 6 bases from V and 0 from J; bases not matched to a gene: 3. The CDR3 covers 13 residues. CDR1 and CDR2 (germline): SQVTM, ANQGSEA.

CDR3 region: CASSWRGNEQFF. CDR3 nucleotides: TGCGCCAGCAGCTGGCGGGGAAATGAGCAGTTCTTC. The chain recombines TRBV5-1 with TRBJ2-1; the D gene is possibly TRBD2 (6 bases). There are 12 residues in the CDR3. V lost 3 bases and J lost 7, with 8 bases in between. Germline CDR1 reads SGHRS; CDR2 reads YFSETQ.

This clonotype has more than one count but fewer than ten. The chain carries TRBV7-2 and TRBJ2-1, with 9 bases fitting TRBD1. The CDR3 spans 15 residues. The germline CDR1 and CDR2 sequences are SGHTA and FQGNSA. V dropped 5 bases and J dropped 2; count of bases not matched to a gene: 4. CDR3 protein: CASSATGGPYNEQFF. As DNA, the CDR3 is TGTGCCAGCAGCGCCACAGGGGGCCCCTACAATGAGCAGTTCTTC.

The genes are TRBV5-1 and TRBJ2-3; 11 bases match TRBD2. The junction had 4 bases not matched to a gene; V was cut back by 4 bases and J by 3 bases. Germline CDR1 and CDR2: SGHRS and YFSETQ. CDR3 length: 15 residues. As DNA, the CDR3 is TGCGCCAGCAGCATGACTAGCGGGGAGACAGATACGCAGTATTTT. Its translation is CASSMTSGETDTQYF.

In its sample, this clonotype was seen a few times. This rearrangement joins TRBV28 to TRBJ2-5, with D perhaps matching TRBD2 (7 bases). This CDR3 has 16 residues. CDR1 and CDR2 from the germline V gene are MDHEN and SYDVKM. V lost 3 bases, J lost 4 bases, and 18 bases lay in between. CDR3 sequence (DNA): TGTGCCAGCAGTTTCGAGAGCCGAGGGGGGGGAGAGACCCAGTACTTC. Translation gives CASSFESRGGGETQYF. The full variable domain, its missing parts supplied by reference TRBV28 and TRBJ2-5, is DVKVTQSSRYLVKRTGEKVFLECVQDMDHENMFWYRQDPGLGLRLIYFSYDVKMKEKGDIPEGYSVSREKKERFSLILESASTNQTSMYLCASSFESRGGGETQYFGPGTRLLVL.

The J gene is TRBJ2-4, the V gene TRBV4-2, with TRBD1 identical over 8 bases. The V segment lost 5 bases and the J segment 6 bases; nucleotides outside the gene matches: 9. Germline loops: CDR1 LGHNA, CDR2 YNFKEQ. This CDR3 has 15 amino acids. The CDR3 loop is CASSYDRGGRNIQYF. The CDR3 nucleotides read TGTGCCAGCAGCTACGACAGGGGTGGGAGAAACATTCAGTACTTC.

V is TRBV20-1 and J is TRBJ2-5, with TRBD2 matching 9 bases. The V gene end was trimmed by 7 bases and the J gene end by 9 bases; junction bases not matched to a gene: 6. CDR1 DFQATT and CDR2 SNEGSKA come from the germline V gene (reference sequence). The CDR3 extends over 11 amino acids. The CDR3 loop is CSVSSGMAQYF. The CDR3 DNA reads TGCAGTGTCTCTAGCGGGATGGCCCAGTACTTC.

The gene calls are TRBV20-1 and TRBJ2-1; 9 bases map to TRBD2. Trimming cost V 0 bases and J 9 bases; bases outside gene matches: 12. The CDR3 runs 16 residues. Germline values: CDR1 DFQATT, CDR2 SNEGSKA (reference sequence). The CDR3 DNA reads TGCAGTGCTAGAGATCCGTGGGCGGGGGGGCCGACTGAGCAGTTCTTC. This gives the protein CSARDPWAGGPTEQFF.

The V and J genes are TRBV14 and TRBJ1-1; possible D gene TRBD1, 5 bases. Trimming stripped 0 bases from V and 12 bases from J, with 14 bases between. This CDR3 is 13 amino acids long. The V gene's germline CDR1 is SGHDN and CDR2 FVKESK. CDR3 residues: CASSQELNGGTFF. CDR3 DNA: TGTGCCAGCAGCCAAGAACTTAACGGGGGGACTTTCTTT.